The rows below give T cell receptor beta chains drawn from one sample of a study of T cell changes during pregnancy in multiple sclerosis. Profiled with immunoSEQ multiplex PCR; TCRdb holds only in-frame clones, not every one. The table lists fewer than 110,000 clones, more than 85% of them singletons. Sequences were derived from peripheral blood, sampled in the second trimester of pregnancy. These receptor sequences come from a female donor with multiple sclerosis, enrolled in a pregnancy study. The conserved cysteine and the conserved F or W are not part of the CDR3 here. Each record gives: J gene, clone size, V gene, CDR3 protein. For some rows the clone size is stated as once, few or many, or as a class when expanded; others skip it.

TRBJ2-7,.,TRBV15,DTSRNRRDFQPYEQY
TRBJ1-5,.,TRBV6-1,ASSVGGGNQPQH
TRBJ2-3,.,TRBV5-1,ASSFPGQPRTGYITDTQY
TRBJ2-2,.,TRBV6-5,ASSYSTSGTGELF
TRBJ2-7,.,TRBV6-1,ASSGGGYEQY
TRBJ1-1,many,TRBV20-1,SAVGHTEAF
TRBJ2-1,.,TRBV6-7,ASSYPTICAKLNEQF
TRBJ2-5,.,TRBV6-5,ASSRWRQETQY
TRBJ1-1,.,TRBV6-1,ASSDYRSWGRMNTEAF
TRBJ2-7,.,TRBV6-5,ASSYTGTYEQY
TRBJ2-5,few,TRBV30,AWSLEWSSGRAYSQETQY
TRBJ2-5,.,TRBV5-6,ASSLAETQY
TRBJ2-1,.,TRBV5-1,ASSSLDSNEQF
TRBJ2-1,.,TRBV6-4,ASSRTSTTTYNEQF
TRBJ1-2,.,TRBV15,ATSPSGTENYGYT
TRBJ1-5,.,TRBV15,ATSLKKTGRFNQPQH
TRBJ1-4,.,TRBV2,ASSERQGHPEGKLF
TRBJ1-2,.,TRBV7-2,ASSLWGGYT
TRBJ2-1,.,TRBV19,ASSTTSFFGEQF
TRBJ2-2,.,TRBV18,ASSPGLAGAGELF
TRBJ2-1,.,TRBV18,ASAEGNEQF
TRBJ1-1,once,TRBV28,ASSLVQGLNTEAF
TRBJ1-2,few,TRBV5-6,ATLDRGRNYGYT
TRBJ1-1,.,TRBV19,ASSVTGVNTEAF
TRBJ2-1,.,TRBV5-1,ASSYADLTVEQF
TRBJ2-2,.,TRBV10-3,ATRVDRGANTGELF
TRBJ1-2,.,TRBV28,ASSSGGGVVSGYT
TRBJ2-7,.,TRBV28,ASSWEGDRLPYEQY
TRBJ2-7,.,TRBV2,ASKDTLSDEQY